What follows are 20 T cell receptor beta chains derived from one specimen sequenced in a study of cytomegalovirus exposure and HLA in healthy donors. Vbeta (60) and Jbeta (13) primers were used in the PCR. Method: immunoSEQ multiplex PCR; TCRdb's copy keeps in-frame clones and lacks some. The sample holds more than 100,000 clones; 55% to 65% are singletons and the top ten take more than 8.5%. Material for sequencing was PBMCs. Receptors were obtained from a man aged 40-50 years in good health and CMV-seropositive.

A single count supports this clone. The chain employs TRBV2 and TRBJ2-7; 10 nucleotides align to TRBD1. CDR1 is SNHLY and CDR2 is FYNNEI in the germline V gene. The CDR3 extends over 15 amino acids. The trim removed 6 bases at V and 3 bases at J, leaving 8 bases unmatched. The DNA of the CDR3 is TGTGCCAGCAGCCAGGAGACAGGGGGCTTCTACGAGCAGTACTTC. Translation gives CASSQETGGFYEQYF.

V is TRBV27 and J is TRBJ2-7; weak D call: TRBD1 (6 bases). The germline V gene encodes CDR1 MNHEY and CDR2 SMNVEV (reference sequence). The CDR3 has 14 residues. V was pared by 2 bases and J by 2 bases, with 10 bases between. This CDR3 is CASSLIGQTYEQYF. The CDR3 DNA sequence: TGTGCCAGCAGTTTAATCGGACAGACCTACGAGCAGTACTTC.

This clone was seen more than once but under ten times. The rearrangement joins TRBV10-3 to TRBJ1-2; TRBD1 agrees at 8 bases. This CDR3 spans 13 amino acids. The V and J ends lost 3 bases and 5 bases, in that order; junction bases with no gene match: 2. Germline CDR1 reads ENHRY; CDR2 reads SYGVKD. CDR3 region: CAISEQGEYGYTF. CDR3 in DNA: TGTGCCATCAGTGAACAGGGGGAGTATGGCTACACCTTC.

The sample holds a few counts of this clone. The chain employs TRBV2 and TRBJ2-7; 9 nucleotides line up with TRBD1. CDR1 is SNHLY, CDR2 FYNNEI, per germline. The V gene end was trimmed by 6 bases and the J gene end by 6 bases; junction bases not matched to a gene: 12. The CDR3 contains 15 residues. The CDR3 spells CASRGDRVLVSEQYF. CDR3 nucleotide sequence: TGTGCCAGCAGGGGGGACAGGGTTCTTGTCTCCGAGCAGTACTTC.

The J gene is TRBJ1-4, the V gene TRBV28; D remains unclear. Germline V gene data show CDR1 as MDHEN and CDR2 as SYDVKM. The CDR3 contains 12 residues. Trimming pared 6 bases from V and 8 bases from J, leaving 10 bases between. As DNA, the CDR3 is TGTGCCAGCAGAATCCAAATGGAAAAACTGTTTTTT. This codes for CASRIQMEKLFF.

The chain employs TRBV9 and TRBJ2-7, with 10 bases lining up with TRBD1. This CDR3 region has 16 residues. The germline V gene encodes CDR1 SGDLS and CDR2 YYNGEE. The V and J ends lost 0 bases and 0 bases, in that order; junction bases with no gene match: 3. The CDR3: CASSVGGQGLSYEQYF. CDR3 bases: TGTGCCAGCAGCGTAGGGGGACAGGGGCTCTCCTACGAGCAGTACTTC.

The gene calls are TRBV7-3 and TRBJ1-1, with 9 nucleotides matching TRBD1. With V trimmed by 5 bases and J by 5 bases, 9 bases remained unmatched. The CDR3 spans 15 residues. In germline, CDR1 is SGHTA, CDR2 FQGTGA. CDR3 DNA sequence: TGTGCCAGCAGCCAGACGACAGGGGGGGCTACTGAAGCTTTCTTT. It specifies CASSQTTGGATEAFF. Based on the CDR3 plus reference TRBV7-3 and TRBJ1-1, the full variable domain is GAGVSQTPSNKVTEKGKYVELRCDPISGHTALYWYRQSLGQGPEFLIYFQGTGAADDSGLPNDRFFAVRPEGSVSTLKIQRTERGDSAVYLCASSQTTGGATEAFFGQGTRLTVV.

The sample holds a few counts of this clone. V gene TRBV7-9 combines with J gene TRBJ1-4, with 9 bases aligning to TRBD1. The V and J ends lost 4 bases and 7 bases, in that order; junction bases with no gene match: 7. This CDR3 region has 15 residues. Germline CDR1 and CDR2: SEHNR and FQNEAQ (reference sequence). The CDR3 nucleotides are TGTGCCAGCAGCTCACAGGGGGCAGTGGTTGAAAAACTGTTTTTT. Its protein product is CASSSQGAVVEKLFF.

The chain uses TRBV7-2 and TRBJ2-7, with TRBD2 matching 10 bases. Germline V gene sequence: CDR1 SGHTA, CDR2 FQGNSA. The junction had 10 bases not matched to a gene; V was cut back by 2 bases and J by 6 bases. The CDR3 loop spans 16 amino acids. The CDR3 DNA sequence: TGTGCCAGCAGCTTAAACGGGCTAGCGGGAGTCGTCGAGCAGTACTTC. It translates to CASSLNGLAGVVEQYF.

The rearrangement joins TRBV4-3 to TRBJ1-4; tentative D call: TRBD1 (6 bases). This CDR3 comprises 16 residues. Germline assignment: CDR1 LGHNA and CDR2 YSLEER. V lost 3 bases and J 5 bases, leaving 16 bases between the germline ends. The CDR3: CASSHRPDRSNEKLFF. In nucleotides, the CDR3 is TGCGCCAGCAGCCACAGGCCAGACAGGTCCAATGAAAAACTGTTTTTT.

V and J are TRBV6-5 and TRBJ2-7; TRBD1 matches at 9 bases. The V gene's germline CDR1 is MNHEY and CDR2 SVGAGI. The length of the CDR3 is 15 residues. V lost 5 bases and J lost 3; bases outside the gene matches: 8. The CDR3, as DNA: TGTGCCAGCAGTCCTGACAGGGGGACCATCTACGAGCAGTACTTC. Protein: CASSPDRGTIYEQYF.

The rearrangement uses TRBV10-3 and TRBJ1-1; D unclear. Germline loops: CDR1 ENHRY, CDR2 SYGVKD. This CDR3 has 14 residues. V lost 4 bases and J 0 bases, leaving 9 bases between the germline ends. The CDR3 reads CAISAEGMNTEAFF. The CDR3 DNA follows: TGTGCCATCAGTGCAGAGGGCATGAACACTGAAGCTTTCTTT.

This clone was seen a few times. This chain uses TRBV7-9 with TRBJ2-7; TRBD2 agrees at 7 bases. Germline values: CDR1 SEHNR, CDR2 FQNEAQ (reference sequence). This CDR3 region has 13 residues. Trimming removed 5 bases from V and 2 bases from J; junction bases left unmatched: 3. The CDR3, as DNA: TGTGCCAGCAGCGTTGGACTAGCCTACGAGCAGTACTTC. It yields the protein CASSVGLAYEQYF.

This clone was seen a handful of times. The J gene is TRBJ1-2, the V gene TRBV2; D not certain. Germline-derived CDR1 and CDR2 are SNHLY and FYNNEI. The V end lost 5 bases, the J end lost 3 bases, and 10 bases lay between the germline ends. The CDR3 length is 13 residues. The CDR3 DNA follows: TGTGCCAGCAGTCCTCGGCAGGACTATGGCTACACCTTC. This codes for CASSPRQDYGYTF.

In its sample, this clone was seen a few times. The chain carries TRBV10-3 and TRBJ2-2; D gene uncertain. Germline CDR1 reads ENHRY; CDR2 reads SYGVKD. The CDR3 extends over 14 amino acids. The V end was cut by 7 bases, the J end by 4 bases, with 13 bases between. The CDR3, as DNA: TGTGCCATCACCTTGCTACCGGGCACCGGGGAGCTGTTTTTT. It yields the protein CAITLLPGTGELFF.

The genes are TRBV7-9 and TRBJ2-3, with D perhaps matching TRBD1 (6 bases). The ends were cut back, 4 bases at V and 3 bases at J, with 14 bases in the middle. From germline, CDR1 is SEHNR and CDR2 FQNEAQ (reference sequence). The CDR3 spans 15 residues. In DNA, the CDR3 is TGTGCCAGCAGCTCATCTGGGGGCAGGACAGATACGCAGTATTTT. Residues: CASSSSGGRTDTQYF.

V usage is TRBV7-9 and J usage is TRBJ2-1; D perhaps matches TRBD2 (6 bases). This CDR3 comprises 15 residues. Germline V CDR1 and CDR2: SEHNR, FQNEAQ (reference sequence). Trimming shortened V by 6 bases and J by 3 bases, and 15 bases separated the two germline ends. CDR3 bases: TGTGCCAGCAGTACCGTGGGCGGGATCTACAATGAGCAGTTCTTC. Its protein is CASSTVGGIYNEQFF. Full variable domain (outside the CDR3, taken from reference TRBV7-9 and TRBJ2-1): DTGVSQNPRHKITKRGQNVTFRCDPISEHNRLYWYRQTLGQGPEFLTYFQNEAQLEKSRLLSDRFSAERPKGSFSTLEIQRTEQGDSAMYLCASSTVGGIYNEQFFGPGTRLTVL.

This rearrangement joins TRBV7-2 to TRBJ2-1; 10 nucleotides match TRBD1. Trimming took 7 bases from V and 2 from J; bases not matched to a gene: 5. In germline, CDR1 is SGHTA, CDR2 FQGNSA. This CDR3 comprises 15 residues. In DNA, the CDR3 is TGTGCCAGCACCCGGGGACAGGGGCCCTACAATGAGCAGTTCTTC. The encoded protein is CASTRGQGPYNEQFF.

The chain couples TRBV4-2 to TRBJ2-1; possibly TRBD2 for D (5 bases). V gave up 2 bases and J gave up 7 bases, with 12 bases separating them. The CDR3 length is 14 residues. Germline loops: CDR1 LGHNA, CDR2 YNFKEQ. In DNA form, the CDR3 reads TGTGCCAGCAGCCAACCCCCGGGGTCGAATGAGCAGTTCTTC. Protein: CASSQPPGSNEQFF.

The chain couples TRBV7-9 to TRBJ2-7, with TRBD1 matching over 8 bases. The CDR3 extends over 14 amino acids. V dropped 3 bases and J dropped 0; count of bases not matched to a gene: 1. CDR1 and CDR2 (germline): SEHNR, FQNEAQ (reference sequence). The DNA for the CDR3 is TGTGCCAGCAGCTTTACAGGGGGCTCCTACGAGCAGTACTTC. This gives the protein CASSFTGGSYEQYF.